What follows are 3 T cell receptor beta chains derived from one specimen sequenced in a study of T cells in Graves' hyperthyroidism and ophthalmopathy. Amplification yielded TCR beta CDR3 regions, with RNA transcripts as the source. A set of HTBI primers served as the primers for a first-round RT-PCR of the TCR CDR3. TCRdb reprocessed the multiplex PCR reads with MiXCR, giving one entry per CDR3 protein. The table includes 300,000 to 450,000 distinct CDR3 sequences, approximately 14% detected once. Sequencing was performed on blood. These receptors came from a woman aged 60-75 years with Graves' hyperthyroidism.

The V call is TRBV29-1, the J call TRBJ1-2; the D is unclear. Trimming removed 4 bases from V and 10 bases from J, with 16 bases in between. This CDR3 has 12 residues. Germline V gives CDR1 SQVTM, CDR2 ANQGSEA. The CDR3 nucleotides are TGCAGCGTTGCAGGTTTTCCATCAATCTACACCTTC. Translated, it gives CSVAGFPSIYTF.

This clonotype has at least ten counts. Here the CDR3 reads CASSRPQLYNEQFF. The DNA of the CDR3 is TGCGCCAGCTCTCGTCCCCAACTCTACAATGAGCAGTTCTTC. The V gene is TRBV5-1, the J gene TRBJ2-1; D ambiguous. In germline, CDR1 is SGHRS, CDR2 YFSETQ. The CDR3 length is 14 residues. Trimming shortened V by 7 bases and J by 3 bases, and 14 bases separated the two germline ends. Full variable domain (missing parts from reference TRBV5-1 and TRBJ2-1): KAGVTQTPRYLIKTRGQQVTLSCSPISGHRSVSWYQQTPGQGLQFLFEYFSETQRNKGNFPGRFSGRQFSNSRSEMNVSTLELGDSALYLCASSRPQLYNEQFFGPGTRLTVL.

This clonotype was seen ten or more times. The chain uses TRBV29-1 and TRBJ2-3, with D perhaps matching TRBD1 (6 bases). The CDR3 spans 16 residues. Trimming removed 6 bases from V and 1 base from J, with 20 bases in between. Germline lookup yields CDR1 SQVTM and CDR2 ANQGSEA. Here the CDR3 DNA reads TGCAGCGTAACAGACACAGGGTCCACCCGCACAGATACGCAGTATTTT. The encoded protein is CSVTDTGSTRTDTQYF.